Sequencing of this TCR beta chain was carried out in a study of neurological immune-mediated disorders. V lost 4 bases to trimming and J lost 4 bases, with 10 bases between them. The CDR3 loop spans 13 amino acids. Germline CDR1 LGHDT, CDR2 YNNKEL (reference sequence). Study observations and caveats: With the multiple sclerosis repertoire cluster, neither clinical nor MRI features showed any association. When the repertoires were sorted by phylogenetic grouping, those of 18 of 34 multiple sclerosis patients ended up in one related-CDR3 cluster, a possible signature.

Using its own MiXCR run on the 5' RACE reads, TCRdb lists one record per CDR3 protein. The sample has 20,000 or so distinct CDR3 sequences; 2.6% are singletons. This clonotype was observed many times. Its antigen remains unidentified. This chain links TRBV3-1 with TRBJ1-1; unclear D gene. The sample was PBMCs. The receptor's source is a woman aged 18 to 35 with multiple sclerosis. The CDR3 bases are TGTGCCAGCAGCCGGGGAGAGGGCACTGAAGCTTTCTTT. Protein: CASSRGEGTEAFF.